Below are 18 T cell receptor beta chains sequenced from a single sample in a study of T cell responses to AZD1222 COVID-19 vaccine (TCRdb year 2021). Preparation of the library involved the immunoSEQ multiplex PCR assay. TCRdb took this table from immuneACCESS and kept in-frame rearrangements with V and J called. Such tables lack part of the clones; where checked against another copy, unresolved V genes explain under half of the gap, and the rest is unexplained. A total of 150,000 to 250,000 clones appear in this sample, 85% to 95% of them only once. The ten largest clones add up to 0.9% to 1.1% of the sample. The time point label corresponds to: about 28 days (+/-7) after the second vaccine dose. The sample here was peripheral blood, taken 28 days after the second AZD1222 dose. These receptors were obtained from an adult who received the AZD1222 COVID-19 vaccine.

V gene TRBV13 combines with J gene TRBJ2-3; no clear D gene. Germline V gene sequence: CDR1 PRHDT, CDR2 FYEKMQ (reference sequence). V lost 2 bases, J lost 2 bases, and 11 bases lay in between. The CDR3 spans 15 residues. CDR3 nucleotides: TGTGCCAGCAGCTTACCGGCAGGTATCACAGATACGCAGTATTTT. Encoded protein: CASSLPAGITDTQYF.

The rearrangement links TRBV15 to TRBJ1-1; the D is unclear. The length of the CDR3 is 15 residues. Germline CDR1 is LNHNV and CDR2 is YYDKDF (reference sequence). Trimming cost V 0 bases and J 0 bases, with 8 bases left between them. CDR3 nucleotide sequence: TGTGCCACCAGCAGAGAGGGTTTGGTGAACACTGAAGCTTTCTTT. Its translation: CATSREGLVNTEAFF.

The chain employs TRBV7-2 and TRBJ2-7, with 9 bases that match TRBD2. CDR1 and CDR2 (germline): SGHTA, FQGNSA. J gave up 4 bases and V 4 bases, and 8 bases lay outside the gene matches. The CDR3 runs 15 residues. The CDR3 sequence is CASSSPSGERYEQYF. CDR3 bases: TGTGCCAGCAGCTCGCCTAGCGGGGAACGATACGAGCAGTACTTC.

The rearrangement uses TRBV20-1 and TRBJ1-2; D is unresolved. CDR1 DFQATT and CDR2 SNEGSKA come from the germline V gene (reference sequence). The CDR3 length is 11 residues. Trimming shortened V by 6 bases and J by 8 bases, and 13 bases separated the two germline ends. The DNA for the CDR3 is TGCAGTGCCTCCCAACGCGGCGGCTACACCTTC. Protein product: CSASQRGGYTF.

The chain carries TRBV2 and TRBJ2-5; TRBD2 matches at 9 bases. The CDR3 runs 16 residues. J gave up 5 bases and V 3 bases, and 10 bases lay outside the gene matches. CDR1 is SNHLY, CDR2 FYNNEI, per germline. CDR3 nucleotides: TGTGCCAGCAGTGACCCTAGCGGGGCCTGGAGTGAGACCCAGTACTTC. As protein: CASSDPSGAWSETQYF.

The chain recombines TRBV12-3 or TRBV12-4 with TRBJ1-2; 9 nucleotides align to TRBD1. Unmatched junction bases numbered 4, after V lost 6 bases and J lost 8 bases. This CDR3 has 12 amino acids. This CDR3 is CASSSGQGGYTF. In DNA form, the CDR3 reads TGTGCCAGCAGCTCGGGACAGGGCGGCTACACCTTC.

V usage is TRBV7-7 and J usage is TRBJ2-3, with D possibly being TRBD2 (6 bases). The germline gives CDR1 SSHAT, CDR2 FNYEAQ (reference sequence). This CDR3 is built from 13 residues. V lost 5 bases, J lost 2 bases, and 8 bases lay in between. Here the CDR3 reads CASSAGYTDTQYF. The CDR3 DNA reads as TGTGCCAGCAGCGCGGGATACACAGATACGCAGTATTTT.

V and J are TRBV7-9 and TRBJ2-7; weak D call: TRBD2 (6 bases). The germline CDR1 and CDR2 sequences are SEHNR and FQNEAQ (reference sequence). V was shortened by 1 base and J by 4 bases, with 11 bases between the two germline ends. CDR3 size: 14 residues. The CDR3 nucleotides are TGTGCCAGCAGCTTAGGCGGGGCATTATACGAGCAGTACTTC. Amino acid sequence: CASSLGGALYEQYF.

The genes are TRBV15 and TRBJ2-7, with 9 bases matching TRBD1. V dropped 7 bases and J dropped 5; count of bases not matched to a gene: 12. CDR1 and CDR2 from the germline V gene are LNHNV and YYDKDF (reference sequence). The CDR3 length is 15 residues. The DNA for the CDR3 is TGTGCCACCACCCTGACCGGGACAGGGACACACGAGCAGTACTTC. This translates into CATTLTGTGTHEQYF.

The chain is built from TRBV7-2 and TRBJ2-7, with 9 positions matching TRBD1. The germline gives CDR1 SGHTA, CDR2 FQGNSA. Unmatched junction bases numbered 5, after V lost 5 bases and J lost 6 bases. The CDR3 totals 13 residues. CDR3 DNA: TGTGCCAGCAGCCAGACAGGGGGATTCGAGCAGTACTTC. It yields the protein CASSQTGGFEQYF.

This chain uses TRBV7-9 with TRBJ1-3, with 9 bases matching TRBD1. Germline V gives CDR1 SEHNR, CDR2 FQNEAQ (reference sequence). The V segment lost 4 bases and the J segment 4 bases; nucleotides outside the gene matches: 2. The CDR3 spans 14 residues. CDR3 DNA: TGTGCCAGCAGCTCACAGGGGGCCGGAAACACCATATATTTT. This codes for CASSSQGAGNTIYF.

The rearrangement joins TRBV6-5 to TRBJ1-1; D gene uncertain. The length of the CDR3 is 16 residues. Germline CDR1 and CDR2: MNHEY and SVGAGI. The V gene lost 0 bases and the J gene lost 5 bases, with 16 bases spanning the gap. This chain's CDR3 is CASSYSTLRRNTEAFF. The CDR3, as DNA: TGTGCCAGCAGTTACTCGACACTCCGGAGGAATACTGAAGCTTTCTTT.

The J gene is TRBJ1-5, the V gene TRBV28; a possible D gene is TRBD1 (5 bases). CDR1 and CDR2 from the germline V gene are MDHEN and SYDVKM. The CDR3 contains 14 residues. V was trimmed by 3 bases and J by 5 bases, leaving 11 bases between them. The CDR3 here is CASSFDSADQPQHF. CDR3 bases: TGTGCCAGCAGTTTCGACAGCGCAGATCAGCCCCAGCATTTT.

The chain combines TRBV27 with TRBJ1-1, with D unresolved. Trimming left V 7 bases short and J 1 base short, with 13 bases between. This CDR3 contains 14 residues. The V gene's germline CDR1 is MNHEY and CDR2 SMNVEV (reference sequence). The CDR3 coding sequence is TGTGCCAGCACTACTCGAACGGGGAACACTGAAGCTTTCTTT. Residues: CASTTRTGNTEAFF.

The chain links TRBV5-8 to TRBJ1-5; D uncertain. The CDR3 spans 16 residues. V lost 2 bases and J 3 bases, leaving 15 bases between the germline ends. The germline V gene encodes CDR1 SGHTS and CDR2 YDEGEE. For the CDR3, the DNA is TGTGCCAGCAGCTTCACCCGTAGGTCCTACAATCAGCCCCAGCATTTT. Translated: CASSFTRRSYNQPQHF.

In its sample, this clone was seen a few times. The V and J genes are TRBV28 and TRBJ1-2; 8 bases map to TRBD1. Trimming took 6 bases from V and 7 from J; bases not matched to a gene: 10. This CDR3 region has 14 residues. The germline V gene has CDR1 MDHEN and CDR2 SYDVKM. The DNA of the CDR3 is TGTGCCAGCAGAGGACAGGGAGGGCCCGGTGGCTACACCTTC. As protein: CASRGQGGPGGYTF.

This rearrangement joins TRBV19 to TRBJ1-5; D not resolved. V lost 5 bases and J lost 3, with 8 bases in between. The CDR3 extends over 13 amino acids. CDR1 LNHDA and CDR2 SQIVND come from the germline V gene (reference sequence). As DNA, the CDR3 is TGTGCCAGTAGTGTCCTCTACAATCAGCCCCAGCATTTT. It is translated as CASSVLYNQPQHF.

The genes are TRBV19 and TRBJ1-5; 8 bases are a match to TRBD1. The CDR3 covers 14 residues. Germline V gene lookup returns CDR1 LNHDA and CDR2 SQIVND (reference sequence). Trimming took 7 bases from V and 5 from J; bases not matched to a gene: 7. The DNA for the CDR3 is TGTGCCAGTACCACCGGACAGGGACATCAGCCCCAGCATTTT. It encodes CASTTGQGHQPQHF.